This TCR beta chain was observed in a study of OX40 agonist ivuxolimab in advanced cancers. Regarding the study in general: Ivuxolimab was a fully human IgG2 agonistic monoclonal antibody targeting the costimulatory receptor OX40 (CD134). Intravenous ivuxolimab was administered to patients every 2 weeks at six dose levels: 0.01, 0.1, 0.3, 1.5, 3 and 10 mg/kg. Among the approximately 54 dose-escalation patients, roughly 20 had hepatocellular carcinoma, roughly 15 melanoma, 9 renal cell carcinoma and 9 head and neck cancer. In the dose-escalation cohort, approximately 82% of patients were male, and the mean age was approximately 55 years, with a range of 23 to 79. Prior anti-PD-1, anti-PD-L1 or anti-CTLA-4 therapy was permitted, and roughly two fifths of dose-escalation patients had received checkpoint inhibitors. Partial responses were achieved by three dose-escalation patients, of whom one had hepatocellular carcinoma and two had cutaneous melanoma. Peripheral TCRbeta sequencing aimed to test whether ivuxolimab altered TCR sequence diversity and caused clonal T-cell expansion. The paper describes the monotherapy dose-escalation part (N ≈ 49 patients) of the phase I trial of ivuxolimab.

Study-wide conclusions, independent of this receptor: After ivuxolimab, expanded clones were on average more numerous among CD8+ T cells than among CD4+ T cells. Clonal expansion of both CD4+ and CD8+ blood T cells was observed from baseline to week 6 at doses 0.1 to 3.0 mg/kg. Antigen specificity was not determined for the clonally expanded peripheral T cells. Low levels of normalized T-cell clonal expansion were also seen in some patients who did not respond. In the 0.1-3.0 mg/kg groups, partial responders had among the lowest normalized peripheral clonal expansion, particularly in CD8+ T cells.

Points on this clone: Its antigen target is currently unknown. One base away there is no much larger clone; base qualities are not given.

From cysteine to phenylalanine, the CDR3 is 12 amino acids long. Only the CDR3 DNA is retained, 36 bases long and in frame from the first base. V loses 1 base, J loses 15 bases, and the germline ends lie 13 bases apart. CDR1 and CDR2, per the germline V gene, are SGHVS and FQNEAQ. Patients with autoimmune disease history or receiving systemic immunosuppression were excluded from the trial. In every dose cohort, peripheral blood was drawn for TCR sequencing at baseline, cycle 4 day 1, and cycle 7 day 1. The samples were taken from a phase I, first-in-human, multicenter, open-label dose-escalation trial of ivuxolimab. Adults with locally advanced or metastatic head and neck squamous cell, hepatocellular, melanoma or renal cell carcinoma were enrolled in the trial. Before TCR sequencing, CD4+ T cells and CD8+ T cells from peripheral blood were sorted into separate populations. Genomic DNA was extracted from sorted cells for sequencing of the TCRbeta CDR3 region. The immunoSEQ Assay was used to sequence the TCRbeta CDR3 regions. TCRdb retrieved this table from immuneACCESS and kept in-frame rearrangements only. Not all clones are present; in checked studies, unresolved V genes account for under half, and no reason is known for the remainder. This sample lists 20,000 to 30,000 clones; about nine tenths were detected once. The top ten clonotypes cover roughly 30% of the sample.

The source of this sequence is an adult with an advanced solid tumor such as melanoma, head and neck, liver or kidney cancer. Recombination connected TRBV7-8 to TRBJ2-1, with TRBD1 as a weak D call on 6 bases. Material: CD4+ or CD8+ T cells sorted from blood, obtained in a trial of the OX40 agonist ivuxolimab. The CDR3 region: CASSLEGTHRFF. The DNA is TGTGCCAGCAGCTTAGAAGGGACACACCGGTTCTTC.